What follows are 9 T cell receptor beta chains derived from one specimen sequenced in a study of blood T cell repertoires in COVID-19. TCRdb's table, derived via immunoSEQ multiplex PCR, lists solely in-frame clones and lacks some. The table lists more than 200,000 clones, about nine tenths of them singletons, with 5.5% to 7% in the top ten. Sequencing input: peripheral blood. These receptors were obtained from a man aged 80 or over with acute or convalescent COVID-19.

This clone was detected once. The rearrangement joins TRBV4-2 to TRBJ2-2; maybe TRBD2 (5 bases). The CDR3 spans 17 residues. Trimming stripped 1 base from V and 1 base from J, with 13 bases between. Per the germline V gene, CDR1 is LGHNA and CDR2 is YNFKEQ. DNA of the CDR3: TGTGCCAGCAGCCAAGCTCCGGACTTCTTGAACACCGGGGAGCTGTTTTTT. It translates to CASSQAPDFLNTGELFF.

This clone has only a few counts. The rearrangement links TRBV11-3 to TRBJ1-1; no clear D. The length of the CDR3 is 16 residues. The V end lost 4 bases, the J end lost 0 bases, and 15 bases lay between the germline ends. Germline V gene sequence: CDR1 SGHNT, CDR2 YENEEA. The CDR3 is CASSSRPEVLNTEAFF. In nucleotides, the CDR3 is TGTGCCAGCAGCTCCCGACCGGAGGTCCTGAACACTGAAGCTTTCTTT.

This chain's CDR3 is CDYNKQRTYEQYF. Written as DNA, the CDR3 is TGTGACTACAATAAACAGCGGACCTACGAGCAGTACTTC. The chain combines TRBV30 with TRBJ2-7; tentative D call: TRBD2 (5 bases). This CDR3 has 13 residues. Germline loops: CDR1 GTSNPN, CDR2 SVGIG (reference sequence).

The rearrangement uses TRBV18 and TRBJ2-1; tentatively, D is TRBD1 (5 bases). Germline V gives CDR1 KGHSH, CDR2 LQKENI. This CDR3 has 13 amino acids. Trimming left V 0 bases short and J 8 bases short, with 8 bases between. This CDR3 reads CASSPPARDEQFF. DNA of the CDR3: TGTGCCAGCTCACCACCGGCCAGGGATGAGCAGTTCTTC.

This chain links TRBV6-5 with TRBJ2-5; 11 bases match TRBD1. Germline CDR1 MNHEY, CDR2 SVGAGI. J gave up 6 bases and V 4 bases, and 4 bases lay outside the gene matches. CDR3 length: 14 amino acids. CDR3: CASSSGTGGQTQYF. In DNA form, the CDR3 reads TGTGCCAGCAGTTCCGGGACAGGGGGACAGACCCAGTACTTC.

J is TRBJ2-2 and V is TRBV10-1, with D unresolved. Trimming pared 2 bases from V and 2 bases from J, leaving 6 bases between. CDR3 length: 14 residues. Germline V gene lookup returns CDR1 WNHNN and CDR2 SYGVQD (reference sequence). The CDR3 reads CASSEQINTGELFF. The CDR3 DNA reads as TGCGCCAGCAGTGAGCAGATAAACACCGGGGAGCTGTTTTTT.

CDR3 in DNA: TGTGCCAGCAGTGAAGTGCTCCTAGCGGGAGGGAACAATGAGCAGTTCTTC. Translation: CASSEVLLAGGNNEQFF. V and J are TRBV6-1 and TRBJ2-1; 12 nucleotides match TRBD2. The J segment lost 5 bases and the V segment lost 1 base, leaving 6 bases of the junction unmatched. Germline CDR1 is MNHNS and CDR2 is SASEGT. The CDR3 runs 17 residues.

V and J are TRBV11-2 and TRBJ2-5, with 9 bases identical to TRBD1. The CDR3 totals 11 residues. V lost 5 bases, J lost 14 bases, and 6 bases stayed unmatched. Per germline, CDR1 SGHAT and CDR2 FQNNGV. The chain's CDR3 is CASSTGQGLYF. In nucleotides, the CDR3 is TGTGCCAGCAGCACAGGACAGGGGCTTTACTTC.

The rearrangement joins TRBV11-2 to TRBJ2-3; perhaps TRBD2 as D (6 bases). Germline CDR1 is SGHAT and CDR2 is FQNNGV. The CDR3 totals 14 residues. V was clipped by 3 bases and J by 0 bases, with 7 bases between them. The CDR3 loop reads CASSFGTSTDTQYF. Here the CDR3 DNA reads TGTGCCAGCAGCTTTGGGACTAGCACAGATACGCAGTATTTT.